Presented here are 20 T cell receptor beta chains from one specimen sequenced in a study of identical twins (dated by TCRdb to the mid-2010s). Library preparation was by 5' RACE. Instrument used: Illumina HiSeq 2000. The public reads were reprocessed in TCRdb via fastp at Q25 and MiXCR, keeping in-frame beta chains. Records with the same CDR3 protein are collapsed into one entry carrying the most frequent genes and DNA. This sample has approximately 1.8 million distinct CDR3 sequences in its table, and around 33% of those were observed once. Under 0.35% of the sample is taken by the ten largest. The sequenced material came from cord blood. These receptor sequences come from a newborn girl in good health.

The chain combines TRBV20-1 with TRBJ2-4; D tentatively fits TRBD1 or TRBD2 (5 bases each). The J call may be incorrect, as the DNA end agrees better with TRBJ2-7. This CDR3 spans 16 amino acids. Germline V gene sequence: CDR1 DFQATT, CDR2 SNEGSKA (reference sequence). The CDR3 is CSARGLGVLVGFEQYF. Here the CDR3 DNA reads TGCAGTGCTAGGGGTTTAGGGGTACTAGTTGGATTCGAGCAGTACTTC.

The rearrangement uses TRBV10-3 and TRBJ2-7; D is ambiguous. The CDR3 is 13 residues long. V lost 5 bases, J lost 0 bases, and 8 bases lay in between. The germline gives CDR1 ENHRY, CDR2 SYGVKD. CDR3 DNA sequence: TGTGCCATCAGTTGGGCCATCTCCTACGAGCAGTACTTC. This sequence encodes CAISWAISYEQYF.

Worth noting for this clonotype: This may be a read error, as it is one base from a much larger clone. The chain couples TRBV29-1 to TRBJ1-2; D uncertain. Per germline, CDR1 SQVTM and CDR2 ANQGSEA. The CDR3 totals 11 residues. The chain's CDR3 is CGVWADYGYTF. Written as DNA, the CDR3 is TGCGGCGTTTGGGCAGACTATGGCTACACCTTC.

This clonotype was detected only a few times. The chain employs TRBV29-1 and TRBJ2-4; the D gene is possibly TRBD1 (6 bases). The CDR3 consists of 16 residues. From germline, CDR1 is SQVTM and CDR2 ANQGSEA. Trimming removed 5 bases from V and 0 bases from J, with 17 bases in between. CDR3: CSVISIRGLAKNIQYF. CDR3 bases: TGCAGCGTTATCTCTATCAGGGGCCTAGCCAAAAACATTCAGTACTTC.

In the case of this clonotype: Given a much more abundant clone one base away, this may be a read error. The J gene is TRBJ2-2, the V gene TRBV12-3 or TRBV12-4, with 7 positions matching TRBD1. The CDR3 runs to 14 residues. The CDR3 DNA reads as TGTGCCAGCAGTCCGGGACAGAACACCGAGGAGCTGTTTTTT. Translation: CASSPGQNTEELFF.

The gene calls are TRBV5-1 and TRBJ1-4; 7 bases map to TRBD1. The trim removed 5 bases at V and 6 bases at J, leaving 4 bases unmatched. Germline values: CDR1 SGHRS, CDR2 YFSETQ. The length of the CDR3 is 13 residues. The chain's CDR3 is CASRGQTYEKLFF. DNA of the CDR3: TGCGCCAGCAGGGGACAGACGTATGAAAAACTGTTTTTT. The variable domain in full, completed from reference TRBV5-1 and TRBJ1-4, reads KAGVTQTPRYLIKTRGQQVTLSCSPISGHRSVSWYQQTPGQGLQFLFEYFSETQRNKGNFPGRFSGRQFSNSRSEMNVSTLELGDSALYLCASRGQTYEKLFFGSGTQLSVL.

The rearrangement uses TRBV20-1 and TRBJ2-5; D gene ambiguous. The end of the DNA is better explained by TRBJ2-7, so the J call may be wrong. In germline, CDR1 is DFQATT, CDR2 SNEGSKA (reference sequence). The CDR3 runs 15 residues. The CDR3 DNA follows: TGCAGTGCCAGCCACGCCCCGCGAGACGGCTACGAGCAGTACTTC. Residues: CSASHAPRDGYEQYF.

The gene calls are TRBV5-1 and TRBJ2-7, with 9 positions matching TRBD2. After removal of 2 bases from V and 3 bases from J, the junction contained 9 bases not matched to a gene. Germline-derived CDR1 and CDR2 are SGHRS and YFSETQ. This CDR3 is 16 amino acids long. CDR3 sequence reads: CASSFSGSSKLYEQYF. CDR3 sequence (DNA): TGCGCCAGCAGCTTTAGCGGGAGCTCTAAACTCTACGAGCAGTACTTC.

This clonotype showed up just a few times. The rearrangement links TRBV5-6 to TRBJ2-1; possible D gene TRBD2, 6 bases. Germline CDR1 and CDR2: SGHDT and YYEEEE. The CDR3 is made up of 12 amino acids. V dropped 6 bases and J dropped 9 bases, with 13 bases sitting between them. The CDR3 nucleotides read TGTGCCAGCATAGCCCCCGGGAGTGAGCAGTTCTTC. Its protein product is CASIAPGSEQFF.

To note about this clonotype: One end of the junction fails to match germline, which may point to a read error. The chain is built from TRBV10-3 and TRBJ2-7; 7 bases are a match to TRBD1. From germline, CDR1 is ENHRY and CDR2 SYGVKD. The CDR3 has 16 residues. This chain's CDR3 is CAISGVHRGPAYAQYF. The CDR3 DNA is TGTGCCATCAGTGGGGTTCACAGGGGACCCGCCTACGCGCAGTACTTC.

The chain carries TRBV6-1 and TRBJ1-1; a possible D gene is TRBD1 (5 bases). This CDR3 is 14 amino acids long. Germline V gene lookup returns CDR1 MNHNS and CDR2 SASEGT. Trimming left V 4 bases short and J 0 bases short, with 9 bases between. The CDR3 DNA reads TGTGCCAGCAGTGTTGCGACAGTGAACACTGAAGCTTTCTTT. Translation gives CASSVATVNTEAFF.

The chain carries TRBV7-9 and TRBJ1-1; D is ambiguous. This CDR3 has 13 residues. V was pared by 0 bases and J by 5 bases, with 7 bases between. Germline CDR1 and CDR2: SEHNR and FQNEAQ (reference sequence). The CDR3 protein is CASSLAGITEAFF. For the CDR3, the DNA is TGTGCCAGCAGCTTAGCGGGGATTACTGAAGCTTTCTTT.

In regard to this clonotype: A much larger clone lies one base from this, so it may be a read error. The chain is built from TRBV27 and TRBJ2-7, with 8 positions matching TRBD1. The assigned J gene may be wrong: the sequence end matches TRBJ2-1 better. This CDR3 comprises 14 residues. The germline gives CDR1 MNHEY, CDR2 SMNVEV (reference sequence). DNA for the CDR3: TGTGCCAGCAGTTTCGGACAGGGATTCTACGAGCAGTTCTTC. Its translation is CASSFGQGFYEQFF.

This clonotype has a handful of counts. The CDR3 protein is CASSDGTGSEKLFF. CDR3 bases: TGTGCCAGCAGTGACGGGACAGGCTCTGAAAAACTGTTTTTT. The chain combines TRBV25-1 with TRBJ1-4; TRBD1 matches 8 bases. V was pared by 3 bases and J by 7 bases, with 4 bases of the junction left unmatched. This CDR3 region has 14 residues. Germline V gene sequence: CDR1 MGHDK, CDR2 SYGVNS.

The rearrangement uses TRBV6-5 and TRBJ2-1; 10 bases match TRBD2. Germline lookup yields CDR1 MNHEY and CDR2 SVGAGI. With 2 bases clipped from V and 4 bases from J, the junction kept 2 bases outside the gene matches. The CDR3 covers 15 residues. The CDR3 loop reads CASSYEAGGYNEQFF. DNA of the CDR3: TGTGCCAGCAGTTACGAAGCGGGAGGGTACAATGAGCAGTTCTTC.

This clonotype was found a few times. This rearrangement joins TRBV6-6 to TRBJ1-5; the D gene is possibly TRBD1 (6 bases). Trimming left V 5 bases short and J 5 bases short, with 13 bases between. From germline, CDR1 is MNHNY and CDR2 SVGAGI (reference sequence). The CDR3 is made up of 14 amino acids. CDR3 sequence (DNA): TGTGCCAGCAGTCCCATTGGGGGGCATCAGCCCCAGCATTTT. Its protein product is CASSPIGGHQPQHF.

This chain connects TRBV2 to TRBJ2-1; either TRBD1 or TRBD2 may supply D (5 bases each). V was pared by 1 base and J by 13 bases, with 20 bases between. CDR3 length: 15 residues. Germline CDR1 and CDR2: SNHLY and FYNNEI. CDR3 amino acids: CASSEDRGLQETQFF. The DNA for the CDR3 is TGTGCCAGCAGTGAAGACCGGGGCCTCCAAGAGACCCAGTTCTTC. Full variable domain (outside the CDR3, taken from reference TRBV2 and TRBJ2-1): EPEVTQTPSHQVTQMGQEVILRCVPISNHLYFYWYRQILGQKVEFLVSFYNNEISEKSEIFDDQFSVERPDGSNFTLKIRSTKLEDSAMYFCASSEDRGLQETQFFGPGTRLTVL.

The V gene is TRBV5-5, the J gene TRBJ2-1, with 11 bases fitting TRBD1. Germline V lookup: CDR1 SGHKS, CDR2 YYEKEE (reference sequence). The J segment lost 4 bases and the V segment lost 4 bases, leaving 7 bases of the junction unmatched. This CDR3 region has 16 residues. The CDR3 spells CASSVWDRGLYNEQFF. The CDR3 coding sequence is TGTGCCAGCAGCGTCTGGGACAGGGGGTTATACAATGAGCAGTTCTTC.

In regard to this clonotype: Being one base from a much bigger clone, this may be a read error. The chain carries TRBV5-1 and TRBJ2-5, with D unresolved. The V gene's germline CDR1 is SGHRS and CDR2 YFSETQ. The CDR3 runs to 14 residues. The CDR3 nucleotides are TGCGCCAGCAACTTGAGGTCCCACGAAGAGACCCAGTACTTC. Translated: CASNLRSHEETQYF. The full variable domain, with the rest looked up from reference TRBV5-1 and TRBJ2-5, is KAGVTQTPRYLIKTRGQQVTLSCSPISGHRSVSWYQQTPGQGLQFLFEYFSETQRNKGNFPGRFSGRQFSNSRSEMNVSTLELGDSALYLCASNLRSHEETQYFGPGTRLLVL.

The V call is TRBV20-1, the J call TRBJ1-1, with 8 bases matching TRBD1. The CDR3 totals 15 residues. The germline V gene encodes CDR1 DFQATT and CDR2 SNEGSKA (reference sequence). J gave up 0 bases and V 6 bases, and 9 bases lay outside the gene matches. The CDR3 region has the DNA TGCAGTGCCCAACAGGGGGGGAACATGAACACTGAAGCTTTCTTT. Translated, it gives CSAQQGGNMNTEAFF.